The clone carrying this TCR beta chain was recorded at least ten times. Its antigen remains unidentified. A single record per CDR3 protein comes from TCRdb applying MiXCR to the 5' RACE reads. The data show 29,000 or so distinct CDR3 sequences, over 4.5% seen once. This record belongs to a study of T cells after yellow fever vaccination. Study-wide context: The authors prepared low-cell-number fractions using SMART-Seq v4 Ultra Low Input. Findings and limits, study-wide: Weaker overall was a secondary response that nonetheless peaked faster, on day 5 versus 15. Most primary-vaccination clones reappeared after the booster (approximately 95% CD4, 88% CD8).

The V and J ends lost 1 base and 5 bases, in that order; junction bases with no gene match: 5. CDR1 DFQATT and CDR2 SNEGSKA come from the germline V gene (reference sequence). This CDR3 is 15 amino acids long. The sample in question was CD8+ T cells sorted from PBMCs, obtained 10 days after the yellow fever booster vaccination. V usage is TRBV20-1 and J usage is TRBJ2-2; TRBD2 matches at 9 bases. The source of this sequence is a man aged 30-40 years who received the YFV17D yellow fever vaccine. The CDR3 bases are TGCAGTGCTAGAGCGGGGGGACTAGCTACCGGGGAGCTGTTTTTT. Its translation: CSARAGGLATGELFF.